The 28 T cell receptor beta chains presented below share a single source sample, sequenced in a study of cytomegalovirus exposure and HLA in healthy donors. It was with 60 Vbeta and 13 Jbeta primers that the PCR ran. Measured with immunoSEQ multiplex PCR; TCRdb has only the in-frame clones, and not every one. Of roughly 160,000 clones in the sample, 73% are singletons; the top ten hold about 4.9%. The sample was PBMCs. The receptors here all came from a woman aged 18-35 years in good health and CMV-seropositive.

This clone has more than one count but fewer than ten. The J gene is TRBJ1-3, the V gene TRBV30, with D possibly TRBD1 on 5 matching bases. The V end lost 0 bases, the J end lost 2 bases, and 8 bases lay between the germline ends. CDR3 length: 14 amino acids. Germline CDR1 GTSNPN, CDR2 SVGIG (reference sequence). The CDR3, as DNA: TGTGCCTGGAGTGTCGGGGGGACTGGAAACACCATATATTTT. This gives the protein CAWSVGGTGNTIYF.

The J gene is TRBJ2-1, the V gene TRBV18; 14 nucleotides match TRBD2. In germline, CDR1 is KGHSH, CDR2 LQKENI. The CDR3 length is 14 residues. The trim removed 3 bases at V and 8 bases at J, leaving 0 bases unmatched. The CDR3 spells CASSPTSGGDEQFF. The DNA for the CDR3 is TGTGCCAGCTCACCGACTAGCGGGGGGGATGAGCAGTTCTTC.

The chain employs TRBV6-4 and TRBJ2-1; D is unclear. This CDR3 is 13 amino acids long. V was shortened by 3 bases and J by 4 bases, with 7 bases between the two germline ends. Germline assignment: CDR1 MRHNA and CDR2 SNTAGT. The CDR3 spells CASSENSYNEQFF. The DNA of the CDR3 is TGTGCCAGCAGTGAAAATTCGTACAATGAGCAGTTCTTC.

This clone was counted between two and nine times. The CDR3 loop is CAIRGLALAGELFF. In nucleotides, the CDR3 is TGTGCCATCAGGGGTCTAGCGTTGGCCGGGGAGCTGTTTTTT. The genes are TRBV2 and TRBJ2-2, with D perhaps TRBD1 or TRBD2 (6 bases each). CDR3 size: 14 residues. Germline V lookup: CDR1 SNHLY, CDR2 FYNNEI. V was pared by 10 bases and J by 6 bases, with 18 bases between.

This sequence joins TRBV2 and TRBJ2-7, with D tentatively TRBD1 (6 bases). The CDR3 contains 14 residues. Germline V CDR1 and CDR2: SNHLY, FYNNEI. Trimming removed 10 bases from V and 5 bases from J, with 21 bases in between. CDR3: CATSRATGSNEQYF. The DNA for the CDR3 is TGTGCCACCTCCAGAGCCACAGGGTCCAACGAGCAGTACTTC. Supplemented by reference TRBV2 and TRBJ2-7, the full variable domain reads EPEVTQTPSHQVTQMGQEVILRCVPISNHLYFYWYRQILGQKVEFLVSFYNNEISEKSEIFDDQFSVERPDGSNFTLKIRSTKLEDSAMYFCATSRATGSNEQYFGPGTRLTVT.

The rearrangement uses TRBV5-8 and TRBJ1-1; no firm D call. The V and J ends lost 3 bases and 4 bases respectively, with 16 bases between them. The CDR3 runs 15 residues. Per the germline V gene, CDR1 is SGHTS and CDR2 is YDEGEE. The CDR3 reads CASSSTIRAGTEAFF. Here the CDR3 DNA reads TGTGCCAGCAGCTCGACCATTAGGGCGGGCACTGAAGCTTTCTTT.

CDR3 in DNA: TGTGCCAGCAGTTACCATTCTATATTCGGTGGCACCGGGGAGCTGTTTTTT. Amino acids: CASSYHSIFGGTGELFF. V is TRBV28 and J is TRBJ2-2; D remains ambiguous. This CDR3 region has 17 residues. The V end was cut by 4 bases, the J end by 4 bases, with 19 bases between. Germline values: CDR1 MDHEN, CDR2 SYDVKM.

Turning to this clone: Mismatch with germline at one junction end may stem from a read error. The V gene is TRBV7-9, the J gene TRBJ1-1; D remains unclear. Germline-derived CDR1 and CDR2 are SEHNR and FQNEAQ (reference sequence). This CDR3 is built from 14 residues. The CDR3 bases are TGTTCCAGCAGCTTACCGGGCGCGGGAGCGGAAGCTTTCTTT. It codes for CSSSLPGAGAEAFF.

This chain links TRBV11-1 with TRBJ2-2; 7 bases are a match to TRBD2. The V and J ends lost 2 bases and 3 bases, in that order; junction bases with no gene match: 9. The V gene's germline CDR1 is SGHAT and CDR2 FQDESV (reference sequence). The CDR3 totals 17 residues. The CDR3 DNA is TGTGCCAGCAGCTTACGATCCGCGGGGGTTCACACCGGGGAGCTGTTTTTT. Its translation is CASSLRSAGVHTGELFF.

The chain joins TRBV5-1 to TRBJ1-1; D is perhaps TRBD1 (5 bases). The V end was cut by 0 bases, the J end by 1 base, with 10 bases between. This CDR3 has 15 residues. In germline, CDR1 is SGHRS, CDR2 YFSETQ. CDR3 region: CASSLVWGKNTEAFF. The CDR3 nucleotides are TGCGCCAGCAGCTTGGTTTGGGGCAAGAACACTGAAGCTTTCTTT.

The chain uses TRBV7-8 and TRBJ2-1; 8 nucleotides agree with TRBD1. The CDR3 contains 16 residues. Germline trimming cut 1 base from V and 5 bases from J; bases unmatched to any gene: 7. CDR1 is SGHVS and CDR2 is FQNEAQ in the germline V gene. The CDR3 here is CASSLGGQGAHNEQFF. As DNA, the CDR3 is TGTGCCAGCAGCTTAGGGGGGCAGGGGGCGCACAATGAGCAGTTCTTC.

As concerns this clone: This CDR3 is also generated by other DNA sequences in the sample. The chain recombines TRBV6-5 with TRBJ1-1; D is uncertain. The CDR3 consists of 13 residues. Germline V lookup: CDR1 MNHEY, CDR2 SVGAGI. V was cut by 6 bases and J by 1 base, with 9 bases left in between. CDR3 sequence (DNA): TGTGCCAGCAGAGTCAACGGGAACACTGAAGCTTTCTTT. The encoded protein is CASRVNGNTEAFF.

The CDR3 is CASSETGQASNNEQFF. The CDR3 DNA reads TGTGCCAGCAGTGAAACAGGTCAGGCGAGCAACAATGAGCAGTTCTTC. The rearrangement joins TRBV2 to TRBJ2-1; the D gene is possibly TRBD1 (5 bases). In germline, CDR1 is SNHLY, CDR2 FYNNEI. The CDR3 covers 16 residues. Trimming left V 2 bases short and J 5 bases short, with 16 bases between. The entire variable domain, with the rest obtained from reference TRBV2 and TRBJ2-1, is as follows: EPEVTQTPSHQVTQMGQEVILRCVPISNHLYFYWYRQILGQKVEFLVSFYNNEISEKSEIFDDQFSVERPDGSNFTLKIRSTKLEDSAMYFCASSETGQASNNEQFFGPGTRLTVL.

This chain uses TRBV7-9 with TRBJ1-5; possible D gene TRBD1, 6 bases. CDR1 is SEHNR and CDR2 is FQNEAQ in the germline V gene (reference sequence). The CDR3 covers 14 residues. The V end was cut by 5 bases, the J end by 5 bases, with 13 bases between. The CDR3 DNA is TGTGCCAGCAGCACCGCGGGGGCGGATCAGCCCCAGCATTTT. It encodes CASSTAGADQPQHF.

The chain is built from TRBV25-1 and TRBJ1-1; D gene uncertain. Germline values: CDR1 MGHDK, CDR2 SYGVNS. CDR3 length: 13 amino acids. V lost 6 bases and J 6 bases, leaving 14 bases between the germline ends. In nucleotides, the CDR3 is TGTGCCAGCAGCGCAGAACCCCGCCCTGAAGCTTTCTTT. Amino acid sequence: CASSAEPRPEAFF.

The gene calls are TRBV9 and TRBJ2-3; TRBD2 matches at 7 bases. V lost 3 bases and J lost 2; bases outside the gene matches: 9. This CDR3 is 16 amino acids long. The germline gives CDR1 SGDLS, CDR2 YYNGEE. CDR3 sequence (DNA): TGTGCCAGCAGCGCCTCCTACGGGGGGTTCACAGATACGCAGTATTTT. As protein: CASSASYGGFTDTQYF.

The genes are TRBV14 and TRBJ1-1; D not resolved. V was cut by 0 bases and J by 10 bases, with 15 bases left in between. CDR3 length: 14 amino acids. Looked up from germline, CDR1 is SGHDN and CDR2 is FVKESK. The CDR3 region is CASSQDLAQPPAFF. CDR3 DNA: TGTGCCAGCAGCCAAGACTTGGCACAGCCCCCAGCTTTCTTT.

The rearrangement uses TRBV5-6 and TRBJ1-1, with 7 positions matching TRBD1. Looked up from germline, CDR1 is SGHDT and CDR2 is YYEEEE. V gave up 0 bases and J gave up 0 bases; unmatched junction bases: 2. The CDR3 length is 15 residues. The CDR3 region is CASSLAGTVNTEAFF. CDR3 DNA sequence: TGTGCCAGCAGCTTGGCCGGGACAGTGAACACTGAAGCTTTCTTT.

The chain carries TRBV19 and TRBJ1-4; 8 positions match TRBD1. The V and J ends lost 3 bases and 6 bases, in that order; junction bases with no gene match: 6. From germline, CDR1 is LNHDA and CDR2 SQIVND (reference sequence). CDR3 length: 15 residues. The CDR3 DNA follows: TGTGCCAGTAGTATGGGCAGGGGGCGGGATGAAAAACTGTTTTTT. It translates to CASSMGRGRDEKLFF.

This chain uses TRBV7-3 with TRBJ2-1, with 11 bases matching TRBD2. J was trimmed by 4 bases and V by 4 bases; bases with no gene match: 3. The CDR3 extends over 15 amino acids. The germline CDR1 and CDR2 sequences are SGHTA and FQGTGA. Here the CDR3 reads CASSSTSGEYNEQFF. The CDR3 bases are TGTGCCAGCAGCTCGACTAGCGGGGAGTACAATGAGCAGTTCTTC.

This rearrangement joins TRBV5-4 to TRBJ1-3, with D maybe TRBD1 (6 bases). Trimming pared 0 bases from V and 4 bases from J, leaving 14 bases between. Germline values: CDR1 SGHNT, CDR2 YYREEE (reference sequence). The CDR3 is 16 amino acids. Here the CDR3 reads CASSLDLGARGNTIYF. The CDR3 region has the DNA TGTGCCAGCAGCTTGGATCTGGGGGCGCGAGGAAACACCATATATTTT.

The J gene is TRBJ2-1, the V gene TRBV6-5, with 9 nucleotides matching TRBD2. The CDR3 loop spans 15 amino acids. Germline values: CDR1 MNHEY, CDR2 SVGAGI. J lost 8 bases, V lost 6 bases, and 11 bases had no gene match. Here the CDR3 DNA reads TGTGCCAGCAGAGACTATAGCGGGGGAAACGATGAGCAGTTCTTC. Protein product: CASRDYSGGNDEQFF.

This clone was counted only a few times. The J gene is TRBJ1-2, the V gene TRBV7-3; TRBD1 matches 8 bases. The germline gives CDR1 SGHTA, CDR2 FQGTGA. Trimming cost V 5 bases and J 5 bases; bases outside gene matches: 7. CDR3 size: 14 residues. DNA for the CDR3: TGTGCCAGCAGCCTGGACAGGGTTACGTATGGCTACACCTTC. It encodes CASSLDRVTYGYTF.

V gene TRBV5-8 combines with J gene TRBJ1-1; 9 nucleotides match TRBD1. Per germline, CDR1 SGHTS and CDR2 YDEGEE. V lost 4 bases, J lost 1 base, and 8 bases stayed unmatched. This CDR3 region has 16 residues. CDR3 region: CASSLRDRVENTEAFF. The CDR3 nucleotides read TGTGCCAGCAGCCTACGGGACAGGGTAGAGAACACTGAAGCTTTCTTT.

CDR3 DNA sequence: TGTGCCACCACCACTCCGCGTGCCTTCAGGACTGAAGCTTTCTTT. This gives the protein CATTTPRAFRTEAFF. V usage is TRBV19 and J usage is TRBJ1-1; D gene uncertain. This CDR3 is built from 15 residues. In germline, CDR1 is LNHDA, CDR2 SQIVND (reference sequence). Between the trimmed V and J ends, which lost 10 bases and 5 bases, there was a span of 23 bases.

About this clone itself: Within the sample, other DNA sequences also encode this same CDR3. The DNA of the CDR3 is TGTGCCAGCAGAGGGGACAGGGACTATGGCTACACCTTC. Protein sequence: CASRGDRDYGYTF. The chain employs TRBV9 and TRBJ1-2, with 9 nucleotides matching TRBD1. The germline gives CDR1 SGDLS, CDR2 YYNGEE. V trimming: 5 bases; J trimming: 3 bases; junction bases outside the gene matches: 2. The CDR3 spans 13 residues. The whole variable domain, remainder taken from reference TRBV9 and TRBJ1-2, is DSGVTQTPKHLITATGQRVTLRCSPRSGDLSVYWYQQSLDQGLQFLIQYYNGEERAKGNILERFSAQQFPDLHSELNLSSLELGDSALYFCASRGDRDYGYTFGSGTRLTVV.

The count of this clone is one. The chain carries TRBV6-5 and TRBJ2-1; 9 positions match TRBD1. V lost 2 bases to trimming and J lost 6 bases; unmatched junction nucleotides: 8. Germline lookup yields CDR1 MNHEY and CDR2 SVGAGI. The CDR3 length is 16 residues. Written as DNA, the CDR3 is TGTGCCAGCAGTTACCTCGGACAGGGGAAAGGCAATGAGCAGTTCTTC. Amino acid sequence: CASSYLGQGKGNEQFF.

V usage is TRBV6-6 and J usage is TRBJ1-1; tentative D call: TRBD1 (5 bases). This CDR3 region has 15 residues. Germline V gene lookup returns CDR1 MNHNY and CDR2 SVGAGI (reference sequence). Trimming took 0 bases from V and 4 from J, leaving 12 bases between them. CDR3 sequence (DNA): TGTGCCAGCAGTTACTCGTTGGGGGGAACCACTGAAGCTTTCTTT. Encoded protein: CASSYSLGGTTEAFF.